The clone carrying this TCR beta chain was counted a single time. Version v3.0 of the immunoSEQ assay was performed at survey level. Profiled with immunoSEQ multiplex PCR; TCRdb holds only in-frame clones, not every one. The sample consists of under 20,000 clones, approximately 75% of them appearing once. This entry belongs to a study of long-term antiretroviral therapy in people with HIV. Looked up from germline, CDR1 is GTSNPN and CDR2 is SVGIG (reference sequence). The CDR3 has 12 residues. Trimming removed 3 bases from V and 3 bases from J, with 6 bases in between. The specimen comprised unsorted PBMCs, sampled 1.5 years before starting antiretroviral therapy. V is TRBV30 and J is TRBJ2-1; a possible D gene is TRBD1 (6 bases). The sequence derives from a woman in her 50s with HIV. This CDR3 is CAWRTGYNEQFF. The CDR3 DNA sequence: TGTGCCTGGAGGACAGGCTACAATGAGCAGTTCTTC. The whole variable domain, remainder taken from reference TRBV30 and TRBJ2-1, is SQTIHQWPATLVQPVGSPLSLECTVEGTSNPNLYWYRQAAGRGLQLLFYSVGIGQISSEVPQNLSASRPQDRQFILSSKKLLLSDSGFYLCAWRTGYNEQFFGPGTRLTVL.